This T cell receptor (beta chain) was identified in a study of cytomegalovirus exposure and HLA in healthy donors. Vbeta (60) and Jbeta (13) primers were used in the PCR. TCRdb's table, derived via immunoSEQ multiplex PCR, lists solely in-frame clones and lacks some. Among roughly 190,000 clones, approximately 78% were seen once, and the ten largest hold roughly 0.73%. Germline CDR1 is SGDLS and CDR2 is YYNGEE. This CDR3 contains 14 residues. Trimming removed 4 bases from V and 2 bases from J, with 10 bases in between. This clone was seen a few times. The receptor's source is a woman younger than 30 in good health and CMV-seronegative. V is TRBV9 and J is TRBJ1-3; possibly TRBD1 for D (5 bases). The sample taken for sequencing was PBMCs. CDR3 nucleotides: TGTGCCAGCAGCTCAGGGTATACTGGAAACACCATATATTTT. Translating it yields CASSSGYTGNTIYF. The full variable domain, rest sourced from reference TRBV9 and TRBJ1-3, is DSGVTQTPKHLITATGQRVTLRCSPRSGDLSVYWYQQSLDQGLQFLIQYYNGEERAKGNILERFSAQQFPDLHSELNLSSLELGDSALYFCASSSGYTGNTIYFGEGSWLTVV.